This TCR delta chain originates from a study of γδ T cells in repeated Plasmodium falciparum infection. Flow sorting of PBMC yielded separate Vgamma9/Vdelta2+ and Vdelta2-negative gammadelta T cell populations for bulk repertoire analysis. Only a few counts were recorded for this clone. TCRdb attributes to this sequence the protein of a much larger clone, which differs from the DNA translation at residue 12; a read error is likely, and the protein displayed is translated from the DNA. CDR1 is GEAIGNYY, CDR2 EKD, per germline. The V gene end was trimmed by 5 bases and the J gene end by 3 bases; junction bases not matched to a gene: 16. This CDR3 has 17 residues. TCRdb reprocessed the multiplex PCR reads through CATT. The sample has around 50,000 delta-chain clones, over 1.5% seen once.

V and J are TRDV2 and TRDJ1, with 8 bases that match TRDD3. The J gene, absent from TCRdb, was called here by matching the DNA to germline. The specimen was gamma-delta T cells from blood. The receptor was isolated from a pool of human donors (malaria-infected and uninfected, not separated). This CDR3 reads CACAPFWGKSYADKLIF. CDR3 sequence (DNA): TGTGCCTGTGCCCCTTTCTGGGGGAAATCGTACGCCGATAAACTCATCTTT.